A single sample gave rise to the 29 T cell receptor beta chains below, sequenced in a study of T cells after yellow fever vaccination (dated by TCRdb to the late 2010s). Libraries were constructed by 5' RACE. Sequenced on an Illumina NovaSeq 6000. TCRdb ran its own pipeline on the public reads, namely fastp trimming at Q25 and MiXCR clone calling, and kept in-frame beta chains. Under each unique CDR3 protein, matching rows form one entry showing the most common genes and DNA. The sample table records around 340,000 distinct CDR3 sequences; roughly an eighth of these occur just once. The leading ten clones occupy approximately 3.3% of the sample. The treatment or condition label here, explained by the study, means: live attenuated yellow fever vaccine strain. Sample: CD4+ T cells sorted from PBMCs, taken 15 days after the yellow fever booster vaccination. The receptor set was obtained from a man between 18 and 29 years old who received the YFV17D yellow fever vaccine.

This chain uses TRBV20-1 with TRBJ1-1; D is unresolved. There are 12 residues in the CDR3. V was clipped by 4 bases and J by 2 bases, with 8 bases between them. In germline, CDR1 is DFQATT, CDR2 SNEGSKA (reference sequence). The CDR3 here is CSAIRGNTEAFF. In DNA form, the CDR3 reads TGCAGTGCTATTCGAGGAAACACTGAAGCTTTCTTT.

This clonotype was recorded a few times. Compared with germline, one end of the junction differs, possibly owing to a read error. V and J are TRBV20-1 and TRBJ2-3; D is undetermined. Germline V lookup: CDR1 DFQATT, CDR2 SNEGSKA (reference sequence). There are 14 residues in the CDR3. The CDR3 region is CSAREGSNTDTQYF. In nucleotides, the CDR3 is TGCAGTGCTAGAGAGGGGTCTAACACAGATACCCAGTATTTT.

This clonotype was seen a few times. V and J are TRBV20-1 and TRBJ2-6, with D perhaps given as TRBD1 or TRBD2 (5 bases each). This CDR3 spans 15 amino acids. CDR1 and CDR2 from the germline V gene are DFQATT and SNEGSKA (reference sequence). V lost 6 bases, J lost 6 bases, and 18 bases lay in between. CDR3 DNA: TGCAGTGCACGGGGACCGCCACTCGTGGCCAACGTCCTGACTTTC. It yields the protein CSARGPPLVANVLTF.

This clonotype was recorded at least ten times. The chain carries TRBV7-2 and TRBJ2-5; no reliable D call. The CDR3 contains 13 residues. The V gene lost 1 base and the J gene lost 3 bases, with 6 bases spanning the gap. Germline CDR1 reads SGHTA; CDR2 reads FQGNSA. The CDR3 nucleotides are TGTGCCAGCAGCTTAGTAAGGAAAGAGACCCAGTACTTC. It encodes CASSLVRKETQYF.

The table lists this clonotype with a few counts. This rearrangement joins TRBV30 to TRBJ2-1; D remains unclear. The CDR3 consists of 11 residues. The germline V gene has CDR1 GTSNPN and CDR2 SVGIG (reference sequence). The V and J ends lost 3 bases and 5 bases respectively, with 5 bases between them. CDR3 protein: CAWSMNNEQFF. The CDR3, as DNA: TGTGCCTGGAGCATGAACAATGAGCAGTTCTTC.

The rearrangement joins TRBV20-1 to TRBJ2-7, with 9 bases lining up with TRBD1. The CDR3 has 14 residues. J was trimmed by 0 bases and V by 4 bases; bases with no gene match: 4. The germline gives CDR1 DFQATT, CDR2 SNEGSKA (reference sequence). CDR3 residues: CSAKRTGDSYEQYF. The CDR3 nucleotides read TGCAGTGCTAAAAGGACAGGGGACTCCTACGAGCAGTACTTC.

This clonotype was seen a few times. The CDR3 region is CASSLGTGKDYGYTF. The CDR3 DNA is TGTGCCAGCAGCTTAGGGACAGGGAAGGACTATGGCTACACCTTC. This chain links TRBV7-2 with TRBJ1-2; TRBD1 aligns across 8 bases. V lost 1 base to trimming and J lost 3 bases; unmatched junction nucleotides: 4. Germline V gene sequence: CDR1 SGHTA, CDR2 FQGNSA. The CDR3 has 15 residues. The entire variable domain, with the rest obtained from reference TRBV7-2 and TRBJ1-2, is as follows: GAGVSQSPSNKVTEKGKDVELRCDPISGHTALYWYRQSLGQGLEFLIYFQGNSAPDKSGLPSDRFSAERTGGSVSTLTIQRTQQEDSAVYLCASSLGTGKDYGYTFGSGTRLTVV.

The chain is built from TRBV5-1 and TRBJ1-1; possible D gene TRBD1, 5 bases. Deletions cut 1 base from V and 0 bases from J, with 10 bases between. The germline CDR1 and CDR2 sequences are SGHRS and YFSETQ. CDR3 length equals 15 residues. Here the CDR3 reads CASSLQGSLNTEAFF. The CDR3 nucleotides are TGCGCCAGCAGCTTGCAGGGATCGCTGAACACTGAAGCTTTCTTT.

The CDR3 DNA sequence: TGTGCCAGCAGTACCCAGGGGGCCTGGAACACTGAAGCTTTCTTT. Protein product: CASSTQGAWNTEAFF. This chain uses TRBV12-3 or TRBV12-4 with TRBJ1-1; 8 bases are shared with TRBD1. V lost 5 bases and J lost 1; bases outside the gene matches: 6. The CDR3 is made up of 15 amino acids.

This clonotype was detected a few times. The chain employs TRBV7-8 and TRBJ2-7; 9 nucleotides align to TRBD1. The V gene end was trimmed by 5 bases and the J gene end by 9 bases; junction bases not matched to a gene: 23. The CDR3 runs 18 residues. CDR1 is SGHVS, CDR2 FQNEAQ, per germline. The CDR3 reads CASSATRDRAPVRIGQYV. For the CDR3, the DNA is TGTGCCAGCAGCGCCACCCGGGACAGGGCACCGGTACGCATTGGGCAGTACGTC.

This chain connects TRBV6-1 to TRBJ2-3; no reliable D call. Trimming took 1 base from V and 9 from J, leaving 5 bases between them. The germline CDR1 and CDR2 sequences are MNHNS and SASEGT. This CDR3 contains 11 residues. The CDR3: CASSEEITQYF. The CDR3 nucleotides read TGTGCCAGCAGTGAAGAGATAACGCAGTATTTT.

This clonotype turned up a few times. Sequence at one end of the junction differs from germline and may be a read error. The rearrangement uses TRBV6-5 and TRBJ2-2; no clear D. Germline-derived CDR1 and CDR2 are MNHEY and SVGAGI. The CDR3 consists of 13 residues. This CDR3 is CASRYSSTGELFF. The CDR3 nucleotides read TGTGCCAGCAGATACTCTTCCACCGGGGAGCTGTTTTTT.

The chain combines TRBV7-2 with TRBJ2-1; 10 bases align to TRBD1. The CDR3 spans 14 residues. Per germline, CDR1 SGHTA and CDR2 FQGNSA. V lost 4 bases and J lost 7; bases outside the gene matches: 4. The CDR3 region is CASSYRDRGNEQFF. CDR3 DNA sequence: TGTGCCAGCAGCTACCGGGACAGGGGAAATGAGCAGTTCTTC.

This clonotype appeared a few times. The chain employs TRBV2 and TRBJ2-3; TRBD2 might be the D (5 bases). Germline assignment: CDR1 SNHLY and CDR2 FYNNEI. This CDR3 comprises 13 residues. Trimming stripped 3 bases from V and 8 bases from J, with 12 bases between. The CDR3 sequence is CASSEEAGGTQYF. The CDR3 DNA reads as TGTGCCAGCAGTGAGGAGGCAGGTGGTACGCAGTATTTT.

Ten or more counts support this clonotype. The chain joins TRBV27 to TRBJ2-7; D is ambiguous. V gave up 11 bases and J gave up 0 bases, with 17 bases separating them. Germline V gene data show CDR1 as MNHEY and CDR2 as SMNVEV (reference sequence). The CDR3 has 14 amino acids. The CDR3 sequence: CASKDRPGSYEQYV. The CDR3 DNA follows: TGTGCCTCAAAGGACCGCCCGGGCTCCTACGAGCAGTACGTC.

This clonotype was counted many times. The chain uses TRBV7-2 and TRBJ2-5, with 9 bases matching TRBD2. Germline loops: CDR1 SGHTA, CDR2 FQGNSA. Germline trimming cut 5 bases from V and 1 base from J; bases unmatched to any gene: 8. The CDR3 spans 16 residues. The CDR3 DNA reads as TGTGCCAGCAGCCTGTGGGGTAGCGGGGGCCAAGAGACCCAGTACTTC. Encoded protein: CASSLWGSGGQETQYF.

The rearrangement links TRBV4-3 to TRBJ2-1; D is ambiguous. This CDR3 has 15 amino acids. CDR1 is LGHNA and CDR2 is YSLEER in the germline V gene. V was trimmed by 0 bases and J by 2 bases, leaving 8 bases between them. CDR3 sequence (DNA): TGCGCCAGCAGCCAAGATCTGGGCACCTACAATGAGCAGTTCTTC. Its translation: CASSQDLGTYNEQFF.

This clonotype was detected only a few times. This sequence joins TRBV6-6 and TRBJ1-5; TRBD1 is a possible D gene (6 bases). There are 15 residues in the CDR3. Germline V gene sequence: CDR1 MNHNY, CDR2 SVGAGI (reference sequence). V gave up 6 bases and J gave up 6 bases, with 18 bases separating them. CDR3 nucleotides: TGTGCCAGCAGATCCCCGAACAGGGAACCTCAGCCCCAGCATTTT. Translating it yields CASRSPNREPQPQHF.

This clonotype turned up a few times. The chain employs TRBV29-1 and TRBJ2-7, with 8 bases matching TRBD1. CDR1 and CDR2 (germline): SQVTM, ANQGSEA. Losses at the gene ends were 4 bases for V and 5 bases for J; bases not matched to a gene: 7. The CDR3 contains 13 residues. The CDR3 sequence is CSVASQGGDEQYF. In nucleotides, the CDR3 is TGCAGCGTTGCTTCACAGGGGGGTGACGAGCAGTACTTC.

This clonotype has at least ten counts. The genes are TRBV9 and TRBJ1-2; unclear D gene. CDR1 SGDLS and CDR2 YYNGEE come from the germline V gene. The CDR3 is made up of 14 amino acids. Trimming pared 4 bases from V and 8 bases from J, leaving 18 bases between. CDR3 DNA: TGTGCCAGCAGCCCGACTGGGGAGCCGGGAGGCTACACCTTC. Amino acid sequence: CASSPTGEPGGYTF.

This chain connects TRBV12-3 or TRBV12-4 to TRBJ1-5; D not certain. This CDR3 comprises 17 residues. Trimming took 4 bases from V and 0 from J, leaving 16 bases between them. CDR3 coding DNA: TGTGCCAGCAGTTCTATCGTTCGTGAGAATAGCAATCAGCCCCAGCATTTT. Its protein is CASSSIVRENSNQPQHF.

This clonotype was seen more than once but under ten times. The chain has TRBV10-3 and TRBJ1-5, with D maybe TRBD1 (5 bases). CDR1 ENHRY and CDR2 SYGVKD come from the germline V gene. V was shortened by 6 bases and J by 5 bases, with 14 bases between the two germline ends. This CDR3 has 14 amino acids. CDR3 nucleotides: TGTGCCATCAGCCTCCGGGACGGAGATCAGCCCCAGCATTTT. This translates into CAISLRDGDQPQHF.

The chain combines TRBV12-3 or TRBV12-4 with TRBJ1-1; D unresolved. This CDR3 comprises 14 residues. Trimming cost V 5 bases and J 0 bases, with 10 bases left between them. The CDR3: CASSLRPLNTEAFF. CDR3 in DNA: TGTGCCAGCAGTCTCAGGCCTTTGAACACTGAAGCTTTCTTT.

V usage is TRBV11-2 and J usage is TRBJ2-1, with unresolved D. The CDR3 extends over 16 amino acids. Trimming took 3 bases from V and 7 from J, leaving 19 bases between them. Per the germline V gene, CDR1 is SGHAT and CDR2 is FQNNGV. The CDR3 DNA sequence: TGTGCCAGCAGCTTTGGAAGGCATTCTATTTGGAATGAGCAGTTCTTC. Protein: CASSFGRHSIWNEQFF.

This clonotype was found many times. V usage is TRBV11-2 and J usage is TRBJ1-5; the match to TRBD1 covers 7 bases. CDR1 and CDR2 from the germline V gene are SGHAT and FQNNGV. J was trimmed by 5 bases and V by 6 bases; bases with no gene match: 10. The CDR3 length is 15 residues. CDR3 DNA sequence: TGTGCCAGCAGTTCCCGGGGGGGACAGCATCAGCCCCAGCATTTT. Protein sequence: CASSSRGGQHQPQHF.

This clonotype was detected a few times. V gene TRBV2 combines with J gene TRBJ2-7, with 7 bases fitting TRBD2. Trimming removed 4 bases from V and 2 bases from J; junction bases left unmatched: 8. The CDR3 length is 15 residues. Germline CDR1 and CDR2: SNHLY and FYNNEI. CDR3 sequence: CASSGFERGTYEQYV. The CDR3 nucleotides read TGTGCCAGCAGTGGTTTTGAGCGGGGCACCTACGAGCAGTACGTC.

The gene calls are TRBV12-3 or TRBV12-4 and TRBJ2-5; tentatively, D is TRBD1 (5 bases). The CDR3 loop spans 14 amino acids. V lost 6 bases and J 1 base, leaving 12 bases between the germline ends. CDR3 in DNA: TGTGCCAGCAGGGCTGGACATCGCCAAGAGACCCAGTACTTC. It encodes CASRAGHRQETQYF.

The chain is built from TRBV20-1 and TRBJ2-3; TRBD1 is a possible D gene (6 bases). This CDR3 region has 15 residues. Germline CDR1 and CDR2: DFQATT and SNEGSKA (reference sequence). Between the trimmed V and J ends, which lost 0 bases and 4 bases, there was a span of 14 bases. In DNA, the CDR3 is TGCAGTGCTAGAGACCCCCAGCGGACAGCAGATACGCAGTATTTT. Its protein product is CSARDPQRTADTQYF.

This clonotype has only a few counts. The chain links TRBV12-3 or TRBV12-4 to TRBJ2-1; 13 nucleotides align to TRBD2. V lost 5 bases and J lost 3; bases outside the gene matches: 1. The CDR3 has 15 residues. The CDR3 bases are TGTGCCAGCAGTACTAGCGGGGGGGTCTACAATGAGCAGTTCTTC. Encoded protein: CASSTSGGVYNEQFF.